This T cell receptor beta chain was captured in a study of shared clonotypes between healthy human individuals. The naive CD8 subset, CD45RO-negative cells positively selected for CCR7, excluded terminally differentiated effector memory CD45RA+ cells. CDR3 length: 14 amino acids. V gave up 2 bases and J gave up 5 bases, with 13 bases separating them. Germline-derived CDR1 and CDR2 are ENHRY and SYGVKD. Deep level was the assay's run setting. Every immunoSEQ plate was one replicate of a subset's evenly spread DNA. The sorted-subset replicate PCRs were given around 0.2 ug DNA, which is tens of thousands of T cell genomes. Data came from immunoSEQ multiplex PCR; TCRdb stores just in-frame clones and leaves some out. Among 2 million to 2.5 million clones listed, about 95% were seen once. On this clone: What it binds is unknown.

General study points: Donor clonotype sharing was expected to depend on sequencing depth.

J is TRBJ2-7 and V is TRBV10-3, with D perhaps TRBD1 or TRBD2 (5 bases each). The receptor comes from a man aged 18 to 35 in good health. Sequencing was carried out using naive CD8+ T cells sorted from blood. The CDR3 sequence: CAISEEGEPDEQYF. The CDR3 coding sequence is TGTGCCATCAGTGAGGAAGGGGAGCCCGACGAGCAGTACTTC.